This T cell receptor (beta chain) is drawn from a study of T cells after yellow fever vaccination. Across the whole study: Preparation of fractions with low cell numbers was performed using SMART-Seq v4 Ultra Low Input.

General study findings and limits: Among all clonotypes, a small share was observed in both CD4 and CD8 compartments. High-abundance clonotypes from the bulk population could contaminate FACS-sorted repertoires.

The CDR3 runs 16 residues. The V and J ends lost 0 bases and 0 bases respectively, with 10 bases between them. The germline gives CDR1 LNHNV, CDR2 YYDKDF (reference sequence). Conversion of TCR transcripts into cDNA relied on 5'RACE template switching, which added a universal primer site and UMIs. TCRdb recomputed calls from the 5' RACE reads with MiXCR, one row per CDR3 protein. This sample carries approximately 120,000 distinct CDR3 sequences, under 8.5% of them seen once, and the ten largest clones take 2.5%. This clonotype came up many times. The antigen remains undetermined. The gene calls are TRBV15 and TRBJ2-3; D may correspond to TRBD1 or TRBD2 (5 bases each). Sample: CD4+ T cells sorted from PBMCs, taken around 10 days after the first yellow fever vaccination. The TCR was taken from a man aged 18 to 29 who received the YFV17D yellow fever vaccine. CDR3 residues: CATSRDEGRSTDTQYF. Written as DNA, the CDR3 is TGTGCCACCAGCAGAGATGAGGGACGTAGCACAGATACGCAGTATTTT.